The T cell receptor (beta chain) under discussion was sequenced for a study of blood T cell repertoires in COVID-19. Study information: COVID-19 samples from acute and convalescent phases originated in the United States, Italy and Spain.

The method was immunoSEQ multiplex PCR; TCRdb's version includes in-frame clones alone and lacks a portion of them. There are 150,000 to 200,000 clones in the sample; around four fifths occur only once, and around 8% lies in the top ten. Patients of the Seattle cohort, enrolled during active infection, were followed longitudinally. V was cut by 4 bases and J by 3 bases, with 13 bases left in between. The germline V gene encodes CDR1 MDHEN and CDR2 SYDVKM. The CDR3 consists of 15 residues. Input material: peripheral blood. The rearrangement joins TRBV28 to TRBJ1-5; D gene unclear. This sequence was found in a woman aged 80 or older with COVID-19, enrolled during active disease. The DNA for the CDR3 is TGTGCCAGCAGTTACCCGGGAGTAATCAATCAGCCCCAGCATTTT. Translation gives CASSYPGVINQPQHF.